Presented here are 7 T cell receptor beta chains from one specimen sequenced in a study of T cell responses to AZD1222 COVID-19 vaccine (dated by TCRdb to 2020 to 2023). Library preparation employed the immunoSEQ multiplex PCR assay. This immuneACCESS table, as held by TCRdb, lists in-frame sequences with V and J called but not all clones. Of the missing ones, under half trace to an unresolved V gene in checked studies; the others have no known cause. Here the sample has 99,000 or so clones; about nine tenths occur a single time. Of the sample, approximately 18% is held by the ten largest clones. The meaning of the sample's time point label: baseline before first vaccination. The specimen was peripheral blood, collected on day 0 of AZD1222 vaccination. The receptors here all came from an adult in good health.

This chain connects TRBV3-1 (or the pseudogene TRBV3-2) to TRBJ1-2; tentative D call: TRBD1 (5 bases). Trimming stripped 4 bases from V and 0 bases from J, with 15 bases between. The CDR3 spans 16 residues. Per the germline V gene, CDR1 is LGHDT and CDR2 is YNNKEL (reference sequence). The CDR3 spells CASSPLSGAANYGYTF. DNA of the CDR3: TGTGCCAGCAGCCCGTTAAGTGGGGCTGCTAACTATGGCTACACCTTC.

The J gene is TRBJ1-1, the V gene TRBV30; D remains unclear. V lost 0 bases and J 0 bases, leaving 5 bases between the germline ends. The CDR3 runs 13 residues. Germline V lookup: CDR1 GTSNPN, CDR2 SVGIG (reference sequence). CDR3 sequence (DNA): TGTGCCTGGAGTGTCGGACTGAACACTGAAGCTTTCTTT. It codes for CAWSVGLNTEAFF.

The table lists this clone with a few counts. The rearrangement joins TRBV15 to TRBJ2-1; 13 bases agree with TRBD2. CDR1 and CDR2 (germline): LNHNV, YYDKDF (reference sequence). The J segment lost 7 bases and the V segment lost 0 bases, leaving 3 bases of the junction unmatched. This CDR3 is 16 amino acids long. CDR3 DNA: TGTGCCACCAGCAGAGATCAGGGACTAGCGGGAAATGAGCAGTTCTTC. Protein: CATSRDQGLAGNEQFF.

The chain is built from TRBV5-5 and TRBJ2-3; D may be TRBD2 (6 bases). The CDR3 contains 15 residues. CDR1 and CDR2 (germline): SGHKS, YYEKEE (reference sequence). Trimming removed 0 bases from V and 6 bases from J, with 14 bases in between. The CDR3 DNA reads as TGTGCCAGCAGCTTGGATTTTGCGGGGTCGGATACGCAGTATTTT. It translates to CASSLDFAGSDTQYF.

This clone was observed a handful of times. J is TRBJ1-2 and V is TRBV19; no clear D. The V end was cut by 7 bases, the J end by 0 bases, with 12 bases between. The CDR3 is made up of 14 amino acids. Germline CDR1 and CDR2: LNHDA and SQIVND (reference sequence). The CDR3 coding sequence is TGTGCCAGTAAGTTGGCAGTCGCTAACTATGGCTACACCTTC. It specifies CASKLAVANYGYTF.

In nucleotides, the CDR3 is TGTGCCAGCAGTTACTCGGAGGGTTCCTACGAGCAGTACTTC. Its translation: CASSYSEGSYEQYF. The chain is built from TRBV6-5 and TRBJ2-7; the D gene is possibly TRBD2 (6 bases). With 0 bases removed from V and 1 base from J, the gap between germline ends came to 7 bases. The CDR3 consists of 14 residues. Germline lookup yields CDR1 MNHEY and CDR2 SVGAGI.

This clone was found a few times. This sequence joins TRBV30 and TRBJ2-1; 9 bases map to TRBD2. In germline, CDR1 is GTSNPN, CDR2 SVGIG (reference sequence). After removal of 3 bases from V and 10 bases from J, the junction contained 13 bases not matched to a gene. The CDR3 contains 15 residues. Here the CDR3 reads CAWSTLAGGPGEQFF. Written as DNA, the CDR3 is TGTGCCTGGAGCACTCTGGCGGGGGGGCCAGGGGAGCAGTTCTTC.